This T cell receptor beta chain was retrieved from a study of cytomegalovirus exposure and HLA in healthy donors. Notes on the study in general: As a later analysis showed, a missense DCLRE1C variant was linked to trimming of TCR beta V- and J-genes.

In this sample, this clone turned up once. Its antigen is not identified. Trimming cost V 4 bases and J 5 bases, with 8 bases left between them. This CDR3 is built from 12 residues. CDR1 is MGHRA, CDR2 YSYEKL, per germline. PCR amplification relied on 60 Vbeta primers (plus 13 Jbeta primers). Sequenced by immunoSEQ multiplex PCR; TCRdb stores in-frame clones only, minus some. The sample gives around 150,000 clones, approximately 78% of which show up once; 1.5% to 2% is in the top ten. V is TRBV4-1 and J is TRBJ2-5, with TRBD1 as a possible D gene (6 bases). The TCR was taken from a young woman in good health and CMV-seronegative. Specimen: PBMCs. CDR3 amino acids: CASSPRGETQYF. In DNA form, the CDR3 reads TGCGCCAGCAGCCCCAGGGGCGAGACCCAGTACTTC.